Reported below is one TCR beta chain. Its antigen is not identified. Sequence at one end of the junction differs from germline and may be a read error. This CDR3 comprises 16 residues. From germline, CDR1 is MGHRA and CDR2 YSYEKL. MiXCR, applied by TCRdb to the reads, yields one record per CDR3 protein. The repertoire includes 500,000 or so distinct CDR3 sequences, approximately 15% of them detected once, and roughly 25% sits in the top ten. The data were obtained in a study of T cell repertoires in cytomegalovirus infection. Study in general: Matching HLA type and CMV infection were both indicated by public TCR beta signatures. Findings and caveats of the study: Dominating the ex vivo response were HLA-C-restricted CMV-specific TCR beta clonotypes.

This sequence was found in a human donor in good health (CMV status not recorded). Some clones in this sample may be carry-over from other donors' samples. The chain employs TRBV4-1 and TRBJ1-1, with D maybe TRBD1 (5 bases). Sample: CD8+ T cells from PBMCs. Here the CDR3 reads CASSLDPLGVNTEAFF. The CDR3, as DNA: TGTGCCAGCAGCCTCGACCCGTTAGGGGTGAACACTGAAGCTTTCTTT.